One and the same sample provided the 10 T cell receptor beta chains below, sequenced in a study of shared clonotypes between healthy human individuals. Data came from immunoSEQ multiplex PCR; TCRdb stores just in-frame clones and leaves some out. The sample holds 950,000 to 1,300,000 clones; about 77% are singletons and the top ten take 1.5%. The sample taken for sequencing was memory CD4+ T cells sorted from blood. Subset here: CD45RA-negative fraction. These receptors originate from a young man in good health.

A remark on this clone: The junction shows a germline mismatch at one end, possibly a read error. This rearrangement joins TRBV4-3 to TRBJ2-7; D gene uncertain. The CDR3 spans 11 residues. Germline V gene sequence: CDR1 LGHNA, CDR2 YSLEER. CDR3 in amino acids: CASSQENFFRF. In DNA form, the CDR3 reads TGCGCCAGCAGCCAAGAGAACTTCTTCCGCTTC.

V gene TRBV5-4 combines with J gene TRBJ2-3; the D gene is possibly TRBD2 (5 bases). The CDR3 has 15 amino acids. Trimming cost V 2 bases and J 8 bases, with 18 bases left between them. Germline assignment: CDR1 SGHNT and CDR2 YYREEE (reference sequence). The CDR3 loop reads CASSLRDQEGGTQYF. The CDR3 DNA reads as TGTGCCAGCAGCTTAAGGGATCAAGAAGGAGGTACGCAGTATTTT.

V and J are TRBV2 and TRBJ1-6, with 8 bases matching TRBD1. The V gene's germline CDR1 is SNHLY and CDR2 FYNNEI. V shed 8 bases, J shed 7 bases, and the junction held 4 bases outside the gene matches. This CDR3 spans 13 amino acids. The CDR3 coding sequence is TGTGCCAGCTACAGGGGGATAAATTCACCCCTCCACTTT. Its translation: CASYRGINSPLHF. Variable domain in full (rest from reference TRBV2 and TRBJ1-6): EPEVTQTPSHQVTQMGQEVILRCVPISNHLYFYWYRQILGQKVEFLVSFYNNEISEKSEIFDDQFSVERPDGSNFTLKIRSTKLEDSAMYFCASYRGINSPLHFGNGTRLTVT.

About this clone itself: With a far larger clone one base away, a read error is the likely cause. This sequence joins TRBV2 and TRBJ2-7; no clear D. V dropped 4 bases and J dropped 2 bases, with 3 bases sitting between them. In germline, CDR1 is SNHLY, CDR2 FYNNEI. The CDR3 consists of 11 residues. The CDR3 here is CASSATYEQYF. The CDR3 DNA is TGTGCCAGCAGTGCCACCTACGAGCAGTACTTC.

The genes are TRBV21-1 and TRBJ2-5; whether TRBD1, the table's D call, matches the DNA was not checked. TRBV21-1 is given as a pseudogene. This CDR3 contains 17 residues. Written as DNA, the CDR3 is TGTGCCAGCAGCAAAATGAAGCGGACAGGGAAGGCCGAGACCCAGTACTTC. It specifies CASSKMKRTGKAETQYF.

V is TRBV5-1 and J is TRBJ2-5; 12 positions match TRBD1. This CDR3 is 15 amino acids long. Germline trimming cut 4 bases from V and 5 bases from J; bases unmatched to any gene: 6. Germline V CDR1 and CDR2: SGHRS, YFSETQ. CDR3 in DNA: TGCGCCAGCAGCAAGGGGACAGGGGGCGAGGAGACCCAGTACTTC. It translates to CASSKGTGGEETQYF.

This clone was recorded once. This chain uses TRBV25-1 with TRBJ1-4, with TRBD1 matching over 8 bases. Germline CDR1 is MGHDK and CDR2 is SYGVNS. V lost 8 bases and J lost 8; bases outside the gene matches: 10. The CDR3 length is 14 residues. The CDR3 sequence is CASQGTGIREKLFF. Here the CDR3 DNA reads TGTGCCAGCCAAGGGACAGGCATCCGAGAAAAACTGTTTTTT.

This sequence joins TRBV19 and TRBJ2-7; D unclear. Germline V gene sequence: CDR1 LNHDA, CDR2 SQIVND (reference sequence). Trimming left V 8 bases short and J 0 bases short, with 8 bases between. The CDR3 loop spans 12 amino acids. The DNA for the CDR3 is TGTGCCAGTGGCGGTAACTCCTACGAGCAGTACTTC. This codes for CASGGNSYEQYF.

A word on this clone: This sample includes further DNA sequences coding for the same CDR3. The chain uses TRBV19 and TRBJ1-5, with D possibly being TRBD1 (5 bases). Germline CDR1 and CDR2: LNHDA and SQIVND (reference sequence). This CDR3 spans 14 amino acids. Trimming took 3 bases from V and 4 from J, leaving 10 bases between them. The CDR3 nucleotides are TGTGCCAGTAGTATTCAGGGTGGGAATCAGCCCCAGCATTTT. Its protein product is CASSIQGGNQPQHF. Filled out from reference TRBV19 and TRBJ1-5, the complete variable domain reads DGGITQSPKYLFRKEGQNVTLSCEQNLNHDAMYWYRQDPGQGLRLIYYSQIVNDFQKGDIAEGYSVSREKKESFPLTVTSAQKNPTAFYLCASSIQGGNQPQHFGDGTRLSIL.

The chain carries TRBV7-8 and TRBJ2-5, with D perhaps TRBD1 or TRBD2 (7 bases each). Trimming cost V 5 bases and J 4 bases, with 11 bases left between them. The CDR3 spans 13 residues. The germline V gene has CDR1 SGHVS and CDR2 FQNEAQ. The CDR3 is CASSPGGGETQYF. The CDR3 DNA reads as TGTGCCAGCAGCCCAGGGGGGGGAGAGACCCAGTACTTC. The full variable domain, its missing parts supplied by reference TRBV7-8 and TRBJ2-5, is GAGVSQSPRYKVAKRGQDVALRCDPISGHVSLFWYQQALGQGPEFLTYFQNEAQLDKSGLPSDRFFAERPEGSVSTLKIQRTQQEDSAVYLCASSPGGGETQYFGPGTRLLVL.